One sample yielded the 20 T cell receptor beta chains listed below, sequenced in a study of blood T cells in healthy people across ages. The authors ran a second PCR of roughly 6 to 11 cycles using a sample-barcoded 5' primer and a J-beta primer mix. Each CDR3 protein is one row after TCRdb ran MiXCR on the 5' RACE reads. In the table there are around 990,000 distinct CDR3 sequences, more than 30% of which are singletons. The sequencing sample was made of blood. The receptor source for this set is a young man in good health.

V usage is TRBV20-1 and J usage is TRBJ2-7; 12 positions agree with TRBD2. V shed 4 bases and J 7 bases; nucleotides not matched to a gene: 11. This CDR3 comprises 15 residues. The germline V gene has CDR1 DFQATT and CDR2 SNEGSKA (reference sequence). This chain's CDR3 is CSATGTSGHYNEQYF. DNA for the CDR3: TGCAGTGCTACTGGGACTAGCGGGCACTACAATGAGCAGTACTTC.

CDR3 sequence: CASSRTGGAGQYF. DNA for the CDR3: TGTGCCAGCAGTAGGACAGGGGGCGCGGGGCAGTACTTC. The chain uses TRBV6-5 and TRBJ2-4, with 11 bases lining up with TRBD1. V lost 5 bases and J lost 13; bases outside the gene matches: 7. Per germline, CDR1 MNHEY and CDR2 SVGAGI. This CDR3 is 13 amino acids long.

This clonotype was counted many times. This chain connects TRBV20-1 to TRBJ2-5, with D possibly matching TRBD1 (6 bases). From germline, CDR1 is DFQATT and CDR2 SNEGSKA (reference sequence). Trimming took off 5 bases at V and 2 bases at J, with 12 bases between the two ends. The CDR3 is 13 residues long. CDR3 region: CSAGGPDQETQYF. The CDR3 nucleotides read TGCAGTGCTGGGGGCCCTGATCAAGAGACCCAGTACTTC.

At least ten counts were recorded for this clonotype. The gene calls are TRBV18 and TRBJ2-5; D gene uncertain. V lost 3 bases and J 2 bases, leaving 7 bases between the germline ends. The length of the CDR3 is 13 residues. Germline values: CDR1 KGHSH, CDR2 LQKENI. The CDR3 sequence is CASSPGIQETQYF. For the CDR3, the DNA is TGTGCCAGCTCACCGGGGATACAAGAGACCCAGTACTTC.

The CDR3 nucleotides read TGTGCCAGCAGCGGCGGACACAGGGTGTCTGGAAACACCATATATTTT. Translation gives CASSGGHRVSGNTIYF. This chain joins TRBV7-2 and TRBJ1-3; the D gene is possibly TRBD1 (6 bases). The germline V gene has CDR1 SGHTA and CDR2 FQGNSA. Trimming cost V 5 bases and J 1 base, with 15 bases left between them. This CDR3 contains 16 residues.

The chain combines TRBV16 with TRBJ2-1; D might be TRBD2 (5 bases). CDR3 length: 14 residues. Germline CDR1 and CDR2: KGHSY and FQNENV. The V end was cut by 4 bases, the J end by 2 bases, with 9 bases between. This CDR3 reads CASSRWEPYNEQFF. The CDR3 coding sequence is TGTGCCAGCAGCCGATGGGAGCCCTACAATGAGCAGTTCTTC.

This clonotype was seen more than once but under ten times. It is unclear where the CDR3 begins or ends on the DNA, so no DNA is shown, and the CDR3 is as TCRdb lists it. V and J are TRBV7-5 and TRBJ2-5; the D call TRBD2 from the table was never checked on the DNA. TRBV7-5 is a pseudogene segment. The CDR3 is 17 amino acids long, termini counted. CDR3 loop: CISVSEAVSSPEETQYF.

The CDR3 loop reads CASSSQLGIRNNEQFF. The CDR3 DNA sequence: TGTGCCAGCAGCTCGCAGCTAGGAATTAGGAACAATGAGCAGTTCTTC. The gene calls are TRBV5-6 and TRBJ2-1; no clear D. The CDR3 is 16 residues long. Germline V gene sequence: CDR1 SGHDT, CDR2 YYEEEE. Trimming removed 3 bases at V and 5 bases at J, with 18 bases between.

This clonotype was seen more than once but under ten times. This chain connects TRBV6-1 to TRBJ1-2, with TRBD1 as a possible D gene (5 bases). Trimming stripped 8 bases from V and 2 bases from J, with 9 bases between. The length of the CDR3 is 12 residues. Germline values: CDR1 MNHNS, CDR2 SASEGT. CDR3 sequence reads: CASVDRNYGYTF. As DNA, the CDR3 is TGTGCCAGCGTAGACAGAAACTATGGCTACACCTTC.

This clonotype occurred a few times. This chain uses TRBV2 with TRBJ2-5; D call uncertain. CDR3 size: 13 residues. Germline V gives CDR1 SNHLY, CDR2 FYNNEI. V lost 4 bases, J lost 5 bases, and 11 bases lay in between. CDR3 residues: CASSGLGRETQYF. Here the CDR3 DNA reads TGTGCCAGCAGTGGTCTGGGTCGCGAGACCCAGTACTTC.

The table lists this clonotype with a few counts. The rearrangement uses TRBV7-9 and TRBJ1-1; unclear D gene. The CDR3 length is 12 residues. CDR1 is SEHNR, CDR2 FQNEAQ, per germline (reference sequence). Trimming pared 3 bases from V and 8 bases from J, leaving 10 bases between. CDR3 sequence reads: CASSLGPKEAFF. The CDR3 nucleotides read TGTGCCAGCAGCTTGGGCCCTAAAGAAGCTTTCTTT.

The rearrangement uses TRBV15 and TRBJ1-2; no clear D gene. There are 19 residues in the CDR3. Trimming stripped 0 bases from V and 0 bases from J, with 20 bases between. Per germline, CDR1 LNHNV and CDR2 YYDKDF (reference sequence). The CDR3 nucleotides read TGTGCCACCAGCAGAGATTCTGCCCTAACGGCAAATTCTAACTATGGCTACACCTTC. Its translation: CATSRDSALTANSNYGYTF.

This clonotype has just a few counts. J is TRBJ1-2 and V is TRBV18, with D tentatively TRBD1 (5 bases). The CDR3 length is 13 residues. With 3 bases removed from V and 6 bases from J, the gap between germline ends came to 11 bases. The V gene's germline CDR1 is KGHSH and CDR2 LQKENI. CDR3 residues: CASSPRQRDGYTF. CDR3 coding DNA: TGTGCCAGCTCACCCCGACAGAGAGATGGCTACACCTTC.

V is TRBV27 and J is TRBJ2-1; D may match TRBD1 or TRBD2 (5 bases each). The CDR3 totals 14 residues. Trimming stripped 2 bases from V and 10 bases from J, with 15 bases between. Germline CDR1 MNHEY, CDR2 SMNVEV (reference sequence). CDR3: CASSLQQVGDEQFF. Here the CDR3 DNA reads TGTGCCAGCAGTTTACAACAGGTTGGGGACGAGCAGTTCTTC.

The rearrangement links TRBV18 to TRBJ2-5, with D unresolved. CDR1 KGHSH and CDR2 LQKENI come from the germline V gene. The CDR3 runs to 12 residues. Trimming took 3 bases from V and 2 from J, leaving 4 bases between them. The CDR3 coding sequence is TGTGCCAGCTCACCGAGGCAAGAGACCCAGTACTTC. It translates to CASSPRQETQYF.

The rearrangement links TRBV5-1 to TRBJ1-1, with a tentative D call TRBD1 (5 bases). The V gene lost 0 bases and the J gene lost 1 base, with 10 bases spanning the gap. Germline values: CDR1 SGHRS, CDR2 YFSETQ. There are 15 residues in the CDR3. The CDR3 reads CASSLGGTQNTEAFF. CDR3 DNA sequence: TGCGCCAGCAGCTTGGGGGGGACCCAGAACACTGAAGCTTTCTTT.

This clonotype occurred many times. The genes are TRBV7-2 and TRBJ2-3, with a weak D call TRBD2 (6 bases). Per germline, CDR1 SGHTA and CDR2 FQGNSA. V shed 5 bases and J shed 0 bases, with 12 bases lying between them. This CDR3 has 15 residues. The CDR3 DNA sequence: TGTGCCAGCAGCGGTAGCGGTCTTAGCACAGATACGCAGTATTTT. Amino acids: CASSGSGLSTDTQYF.

As concerns this clonotype: A read error may be the cause here, since a much bigger clone is one base away. The chain recombines TRBV2 with TRBJ2-5; D call uncertain. The J call may not be correct, given that the DNA end is closer to TRBJ2-7. CDR3 size: 13 residues. Germline values: CDR1 SNHLY, CDR2 FYNNEI. As DNA, the CDR3 is TGTGCCAGCATGGAACCGCTCTCCGACGAGCAGTACTTC. Amino acids: CASMEPLSDEQYF.

The V and J genes are TRBV14 and TRBJ1-2; D is uncertain. CDR1 and CDR2 (germline): SGHDN, FVKESK. V gave up 1 base and J gave up 4 bases, with 10 bases separating them. This CDR3 region has 14 residues. The CDR3 DNA is TGTGCCAGCAGCCAAGGGTGGACGGTCTATGGCTACACCTTC. Encoded protein: CASSQGWTVYGYTF.

The V and J genes are TRBV5-1 and TRBJ1-6; D is perhaps TRBD1 (5 bases). V was clipped by 1 base and J by 8 bases, with 13 bases between them. Germline CDR1 SGHRS, CDR2 YFSETQ. CDR3 length: 15 amino acids. The CDR3 DNA is TGCGCCAGCAGCTTGAGGGGACTGCCTGATTCACCCCTCCACTTT. Translated, it gives CASSLRGLPDSPLHF.